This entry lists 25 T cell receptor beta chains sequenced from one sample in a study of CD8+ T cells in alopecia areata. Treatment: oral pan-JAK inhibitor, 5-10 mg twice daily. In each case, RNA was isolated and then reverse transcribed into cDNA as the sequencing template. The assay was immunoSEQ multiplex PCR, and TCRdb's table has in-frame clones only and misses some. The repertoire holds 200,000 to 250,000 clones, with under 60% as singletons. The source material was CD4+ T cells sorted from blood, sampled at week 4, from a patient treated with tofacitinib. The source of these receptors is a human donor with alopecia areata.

CDR3 in DNA: TGCAGCGTTTCGCCGTTCGGGGCACACCAGAACACCGGGGAGCTGTTTTTT. This gives the protein CSVSPFGAHQNTGELFF. This chain links TRBV29-1 with TRBJ2-2; D possibly matches TRBD1 or TRBD2 (5 bases each). CDR3 length: 17 amino acids. Germline V gene lookup returns CDR1 SQVTM and CDR2 ANQGSEA. V was trimmed by 5 bases and J by 1 base, leaving 20 bases between them.

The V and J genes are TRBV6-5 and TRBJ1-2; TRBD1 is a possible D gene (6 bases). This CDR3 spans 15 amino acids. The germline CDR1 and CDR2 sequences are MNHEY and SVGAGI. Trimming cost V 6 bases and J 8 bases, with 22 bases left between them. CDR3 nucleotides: TGTGCCAGCAGGACCTCCGGGGGCCATACCTTAGGCTACACCTTC. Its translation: CASRTSGGHTLGYTF.

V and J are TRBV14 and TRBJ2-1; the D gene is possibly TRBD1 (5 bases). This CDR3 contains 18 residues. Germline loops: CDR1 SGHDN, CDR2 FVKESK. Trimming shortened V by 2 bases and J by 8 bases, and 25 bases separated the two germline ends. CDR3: CASSQLTVQVQQADEQFF. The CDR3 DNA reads TGTGCCAGCAGCCAATTGACAGTACAAGTCCAGCAAGCAGATGAGCAGTTCTTC. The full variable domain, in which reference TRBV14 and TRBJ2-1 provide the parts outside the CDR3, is EAGVTQFPSHSVIEKGQTVTLRCDPISGHDNLYWYRRVMGKEIKFLLHFVKESKQDESGMPNNRFLAERTGGTYSTLKVQPAELEDSGVYFCASSQLTVQVQQADEQFFGPGTRLTVL.

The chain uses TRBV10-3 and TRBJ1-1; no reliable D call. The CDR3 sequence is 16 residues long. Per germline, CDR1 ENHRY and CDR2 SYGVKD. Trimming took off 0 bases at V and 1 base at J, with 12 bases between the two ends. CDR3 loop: CAISESFEARNTEAFF. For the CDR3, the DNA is TGTGCCATCAGTGAGTCATTTGAAGCCAGGAACACTGAAGCTTTCTTT.

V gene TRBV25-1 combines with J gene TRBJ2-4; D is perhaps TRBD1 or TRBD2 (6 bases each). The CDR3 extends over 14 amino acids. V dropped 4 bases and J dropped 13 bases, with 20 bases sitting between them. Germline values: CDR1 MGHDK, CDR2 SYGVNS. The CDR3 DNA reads TGTGCCAGCAGTGGGGGCGGGACAACTGGACTCCAGTACTTC. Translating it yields CASSGGGTTGLQYF.

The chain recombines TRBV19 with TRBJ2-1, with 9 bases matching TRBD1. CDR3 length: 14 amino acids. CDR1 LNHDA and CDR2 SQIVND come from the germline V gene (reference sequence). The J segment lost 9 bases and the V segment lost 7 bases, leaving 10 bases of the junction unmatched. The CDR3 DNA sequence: TGTGCCAGTACTAAGGGACAGGGTAGAGGTGAGCAGTTCTTC. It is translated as CASTKGQGRGEQFF.

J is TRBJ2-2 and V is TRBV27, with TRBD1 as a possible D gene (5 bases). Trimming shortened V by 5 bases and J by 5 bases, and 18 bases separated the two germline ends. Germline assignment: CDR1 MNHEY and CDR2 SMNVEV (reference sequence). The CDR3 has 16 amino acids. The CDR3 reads CASSAVSGFRTGELFF. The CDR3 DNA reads TGTGCCAGCAGTGCCGTCTCAGGGTTTAGGACCGGGGAGCTGTTTTTT.

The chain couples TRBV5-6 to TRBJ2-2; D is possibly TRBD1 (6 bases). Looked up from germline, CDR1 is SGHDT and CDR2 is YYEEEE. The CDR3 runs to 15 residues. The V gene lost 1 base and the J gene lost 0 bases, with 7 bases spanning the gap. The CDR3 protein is CASSLTGPNTGELFF. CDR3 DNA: TGTGCCAGCAGCTTGACAGGGCCGAACACCGGGGAGCTGTTTTTT.

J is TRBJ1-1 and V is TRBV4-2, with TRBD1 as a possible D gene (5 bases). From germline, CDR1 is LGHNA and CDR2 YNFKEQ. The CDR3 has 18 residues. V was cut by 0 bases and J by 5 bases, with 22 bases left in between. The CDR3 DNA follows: TGTGCCAGCAGCCAAGATCTGGCAGGGAAACTGAAGGCGACTGAAGCTTTCTTT. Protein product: CASSQDLAGKLKATEAFF.

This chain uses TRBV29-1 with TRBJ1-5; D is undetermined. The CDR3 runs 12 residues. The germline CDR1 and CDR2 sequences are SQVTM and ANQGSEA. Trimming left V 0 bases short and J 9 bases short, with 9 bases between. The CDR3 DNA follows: TGCAGCGTTGAAGATGGGGTTGGGCCCCAGCATTTT. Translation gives CSVEDGVGPQHF.

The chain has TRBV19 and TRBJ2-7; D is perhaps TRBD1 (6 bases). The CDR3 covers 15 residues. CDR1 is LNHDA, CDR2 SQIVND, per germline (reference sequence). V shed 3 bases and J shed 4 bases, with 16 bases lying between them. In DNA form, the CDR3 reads TGTGCCAGTAGTATTTACCGAGACAGGTCTTACGAGCAGTACTTC. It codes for CASSIYRDRSYEQYF.

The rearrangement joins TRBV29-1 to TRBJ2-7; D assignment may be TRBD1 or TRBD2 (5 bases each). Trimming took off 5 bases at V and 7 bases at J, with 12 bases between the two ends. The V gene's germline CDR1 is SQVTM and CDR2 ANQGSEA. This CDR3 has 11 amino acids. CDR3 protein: CSVNAGTEQYF. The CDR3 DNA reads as TGCAGCGTTAACGCAGGGACGGAGCAGTACTTC.

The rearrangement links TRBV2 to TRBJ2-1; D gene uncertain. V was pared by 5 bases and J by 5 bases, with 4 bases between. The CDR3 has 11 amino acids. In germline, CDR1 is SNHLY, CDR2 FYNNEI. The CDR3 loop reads CASSLDNEQFF. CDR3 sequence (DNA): TGTGCCAGCAGTTTGGACAATGAGCAGTTCTTC.

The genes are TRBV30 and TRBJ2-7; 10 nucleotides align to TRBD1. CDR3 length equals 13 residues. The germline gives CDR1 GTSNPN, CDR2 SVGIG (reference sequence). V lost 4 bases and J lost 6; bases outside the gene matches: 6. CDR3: CAWTRDRGSEQYF. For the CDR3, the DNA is TGTGCCTGGACGCGGGACAGGGGCTCCGAGCAGTACTTC.

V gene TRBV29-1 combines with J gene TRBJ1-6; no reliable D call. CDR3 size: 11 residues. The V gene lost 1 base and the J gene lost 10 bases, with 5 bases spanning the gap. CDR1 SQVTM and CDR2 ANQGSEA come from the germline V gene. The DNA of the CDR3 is TGCAGCGTTGAAGTCGGGTCACCCCTCCACTTT. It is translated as CSVEVGSPLHF.

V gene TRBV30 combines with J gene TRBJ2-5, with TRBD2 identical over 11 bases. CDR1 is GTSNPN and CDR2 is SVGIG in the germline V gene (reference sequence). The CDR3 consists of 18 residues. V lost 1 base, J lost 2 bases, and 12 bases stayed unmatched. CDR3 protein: CAWSENPLAGGYQETQYF. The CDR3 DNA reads TGTGCCTGGAGTGAAAACCCCCTAGCGGGGGGCTATCAAGAGACCCAGTACTTC. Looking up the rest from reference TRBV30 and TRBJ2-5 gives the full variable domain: SQTIHQWPATLVQPVGSPLSLECTVEGTSNPNLYWYRQAAGRGLQLLFYSVGIGQISSEVPQNLSASRPQDRQFILSSKKLLLSDSGFYLCAWSENPLAGGYQETQYFGPGTRLLVL.

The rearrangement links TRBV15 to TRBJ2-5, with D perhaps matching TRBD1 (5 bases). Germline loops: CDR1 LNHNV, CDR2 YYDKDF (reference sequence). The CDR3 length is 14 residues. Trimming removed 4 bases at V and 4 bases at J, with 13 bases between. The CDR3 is CATSISGSGETQYF. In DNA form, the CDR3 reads TGTGCCACCAGCATCTCAGGGTCCGGAGAGACCCAGTACTTC.

In nucleotides, the CDR3 is TGCAGCGTTGTGGGGACTAGCTACGAGCAGTACTTC. This codes for CSVVGTSYEQYF. This rearrangement joins TRBV29-1 to TRBJ2-7; 8 bases agree with TRBD2. Germline CDR1 and CDR2: SQVTM and ANQGSEA. Germline trimming cut 4 bases from V and 3 bases from J; bases unmatched to any gene: 2. This CDR3 region has 12 residues.

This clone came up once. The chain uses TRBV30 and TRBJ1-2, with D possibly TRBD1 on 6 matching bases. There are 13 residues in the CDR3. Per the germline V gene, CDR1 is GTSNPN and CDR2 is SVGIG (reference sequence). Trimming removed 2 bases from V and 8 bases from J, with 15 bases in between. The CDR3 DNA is TGTGCCTGGAGTAGCGTGTCAGGGGAAGGCTACACCTTC. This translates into CAWSSVSGEGYTF.

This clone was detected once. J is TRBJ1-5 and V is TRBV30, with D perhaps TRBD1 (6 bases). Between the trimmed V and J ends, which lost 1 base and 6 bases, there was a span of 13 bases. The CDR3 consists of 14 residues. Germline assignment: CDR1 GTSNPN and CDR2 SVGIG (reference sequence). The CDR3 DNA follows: TGTGCCTGGAGTGACAGGGTAGGGAGTCAGCCCCAGCATTTT. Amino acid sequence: CAWSDRVGSQPQHF.

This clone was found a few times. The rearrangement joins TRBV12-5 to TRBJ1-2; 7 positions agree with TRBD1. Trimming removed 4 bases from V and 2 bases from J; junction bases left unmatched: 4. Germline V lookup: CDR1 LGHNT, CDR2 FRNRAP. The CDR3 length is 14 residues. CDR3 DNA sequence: TGTGCTAGTGGTTACACACAGGGGAACTATGGCTACACCTTC. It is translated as CASGYTQGNYGYTF.

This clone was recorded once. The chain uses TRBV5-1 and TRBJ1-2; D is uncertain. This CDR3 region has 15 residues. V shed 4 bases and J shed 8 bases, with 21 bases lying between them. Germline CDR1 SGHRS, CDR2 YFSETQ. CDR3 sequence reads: CASSQTAQSSEGYTF. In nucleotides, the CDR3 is TGCGCCAGCAGCCAGACCGCTCAGAGTTCCGAGGGCTACACCTTC.

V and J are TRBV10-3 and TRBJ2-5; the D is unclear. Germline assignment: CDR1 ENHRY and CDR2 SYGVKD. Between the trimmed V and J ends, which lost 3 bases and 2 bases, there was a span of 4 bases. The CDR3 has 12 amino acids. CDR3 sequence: CAISERQETQYF. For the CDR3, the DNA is TGTGCCATCAGTGAAAGACAAGAGACCCAGTACTTC.

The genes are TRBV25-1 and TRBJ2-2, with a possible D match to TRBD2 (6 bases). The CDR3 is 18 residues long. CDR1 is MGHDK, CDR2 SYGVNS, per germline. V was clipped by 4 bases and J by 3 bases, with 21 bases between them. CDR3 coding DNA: TGTGCCAGCAGTGCTCAAACGCCGGGACGGAGGGACACCGGGGAGCTGTTTTTT. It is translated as CASSAQTPGRRDTGELFF.

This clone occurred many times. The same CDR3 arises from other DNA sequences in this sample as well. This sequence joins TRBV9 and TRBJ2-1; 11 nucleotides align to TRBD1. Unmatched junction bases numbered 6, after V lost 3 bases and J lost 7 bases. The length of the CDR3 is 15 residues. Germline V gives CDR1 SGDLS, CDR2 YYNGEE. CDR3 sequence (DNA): TGTGCCAGCAGCGAACGGGACAGGGGGAGGAATGAGCAGTTCTTC. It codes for CASSERDRGRNEQFF.